This T cell receptor (beta chain) comes out of a study of T cell responses to AZD1222 COVID-19 vaccine. Measured with immunoSEQ multiplex PCR; TCRdb has only the in-frame clones, and not every one. The data hold about 88,000 clones, with about 89% observed a single time. The CDR3 runs 13 residues. Germline V gene data show CDR1 as SGHTA and CDR2 as FQGNSA. The V and J ends lost 5 bases and 5 bases respectively, with 12 bases between them. The chain uses TRBV7-2 and TRBJ1-2; D call uncertain. Material: peripheral blood, obtained 28 days after the second AZD1222 dose. This receptor was taken from an adult who received the AZD1222 COVID-19 vaccine. The CDR3 region is CASSQSGEYGYTF. The CDR3 DNA reads as TGTGCCAGCAGCCAGAGCGGGGAATATGGCTACACCTTC.